This T cell receptor beta chain was documented in a study of control samples from healthy donors and cancer patients. Generated by immunoSEQ multiplex PCR, the TCRdb table keeps only in-frame clones and is missing some. The data contain about 95,000 clones, about 85% of them singletons. The CDR3 has 14 amino acids. The V end lost 2 bases, the J end lost 0 bases, and 6 bases lay between the germline ends. Germline assignment: CDR1 MNHEY and CDR2 SMNVEV (reference sequence). Sequencing was done on a sample of blood. The J gene is TRBJ2-3, the V gene TRBV27; D remains unclear. This sequence originates from a man under 40 in good health. CDR3 in amino acids: CASSLDQSTDTQYF. The CDR3 bases are TGTGCCAGCAGTTTAGATCAAAGCACAGATACGCAGTATTTT.